The clone carrying this T cell receptor beta chain was counted between two and nine times. Its target is not known. Noted time point: patch test 2, 6 weeks after DPC sensitization. Treatment reported: therapeutic diphenylcyclopropenone sensitization with weekly scalp DPC. The record originates from a study of human T cells and chemical hapten exposure. Study-wide background: Subjects had 2% DPC placed on roughly 2 cm by roughly 2 cm of upper inner arm skin for sensitization. Whole-study findings and limits: Significantly more large CDR3 similarity clusters arose among expanded TCRs than among controls.

CDR1 MNHEY and CDR2 SVGEGT come from the germline V gene. The CDR3 has 15 residues. V lost 5 bases and J lost 11; bases outside the gene matches: 7. It was the library that attached unique molecular identifiers to individual cDNA molecules. One entry per CDR3 protein results from TCRdb running MiXCR on the RACE reads. The sample holds about 140,000 distinct CDR3 sequences, roughly 12% seen once. The genes are TRBV6-2 or TRBV6-3 and TRBJ2-3, with 16 positions matching TRBD2. Material: whole blood, obtained in connection with sensitization to the hapten diphenylcyclopropenone (DPC). The TCR sequence derives from a woman aged 45-60 years with alopecia areata. Some clones in this sample may be carry-over from other donors' samples. In DNA form, the CDR3 reads TGTGCCAGCAGTAAATCCGGGACTAGCGGGAGGGGGCAGTATTTT. Its translation: CASSKSGTSGRGQYF.